One and the same sample provided the 3 T cell receptor beta chains below, sequenced in a study of CD8 T cells in Susac syndrome. RNA in amounts of 0.5 to 1 ug was reverse transcribed with random hexamers. From the immunoSEQ multiplex PCR reads, TCRdb called clonotypes with MiXCR, one entry per CDR3 protein. The sample yields around 100,000 distinct CDR3 sequences, about 96% seen once. What was sequenced was CD8+ T cells from PBMCs. The receptor source for this set is a human donor with Susac syndrome.

The CDR3 is CASSYLAPSEVNTEAFF. The CDR3 DNA follows: TGTGCCAGCAGTTACCTCGCCCCTAGTGAGGTGAACACTGAAGCTTTCTTT. This sequence joins TRBV6-5 and TRBJ1-1; D ambiguous. Between the trimmed V and J ends, which lost 2 bases and 0 bases, there was a span of 16 bases. CDR1 MNHEY and CDR2 SVGAGI come from the germline V gene. The CDR3 spans 17 residues.

This clonotype was observed a single time. V and J are TRBV12-3 or TRBV12-4 and TRBJ2-2; D perhaps matches TRBD1 (6 bases). V was cut by 5 bases and J by 5 bases, with 9 bases left in between. The CDR3 is 13 residues long. The CDR3 here is CASSPGETGELFF. The CDR3 region has the DNA TGTGCCAGCAGTCCAGGGGAAACCGGGGAGCTGTTTTTT.

This rearrangement joins TRBV7-9 to TRBJ2-5; 12 bases align to TRBD2. Germline CDR1 is SEHNR and CDR2 is FQNEAQ (reference sequence). V lost 5 bases and J lost 6; bases outside the gene matches: 10. The CDR3 consists of 16 residues. This chain's CDR3 is CASSTLTSGRLKTQYF. DNA for the CDR3: TGTGCCAGCAGCACCCTGACTAGCGGGAGATTAAAGACCCAGTACTTC.